This TCR beta chain was profiled in a study of T cell repertoires in cytomegalovirus infection. Study background: A matching HLA type, together with CMV infection, was signaled by public TCR beta signatures.

In this sample, this clonotype turned up many times. The target antigen is unknown. TCRdb passed the reads through MiXCR, listing each CDR3 protein once. The sample includes about 140,000 distinct CDR3 sequences, about 6.1% seen only once; the top ten take 18%. Trimming removed 8 bases from V and 6 bases from J, with 9 bases in between. This CDR3 has 11 residues. Points from the study as a whole: The study found HLA-C-restricted CMV-specific TCR beta clonotypes dominating the ex vivo response. Totalled public TCR beta family frequency picked out people who carried CMV plus the relevant HLA.

The V gene is TRBV12-3 or TRBV12-4, the J gene TRBJ2-3, with a weak D call TRBD2 (5 bases). Material: PBMCs. The clonotype originates from a human donor in good health (CMV status not recorded). Some clones in this sample may be carry-over from other donors' samples. The CDR3 loop reads CASGTRDTQYF. CDR3 DNA sequence: TGTGCCAGCGGAACTAGGGATACGCAGTATTTT.